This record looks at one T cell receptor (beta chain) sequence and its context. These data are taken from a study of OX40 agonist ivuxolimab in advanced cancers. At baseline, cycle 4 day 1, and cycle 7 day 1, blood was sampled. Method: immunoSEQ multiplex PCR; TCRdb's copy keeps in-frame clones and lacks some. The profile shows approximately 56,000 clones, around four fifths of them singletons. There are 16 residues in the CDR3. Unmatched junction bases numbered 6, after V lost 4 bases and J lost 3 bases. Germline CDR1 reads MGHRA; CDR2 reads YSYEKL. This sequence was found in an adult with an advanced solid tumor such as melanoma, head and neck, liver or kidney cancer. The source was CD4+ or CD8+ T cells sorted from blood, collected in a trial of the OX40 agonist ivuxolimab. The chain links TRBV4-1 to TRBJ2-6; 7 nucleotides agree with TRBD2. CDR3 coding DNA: TGCGCCAGCAGCCGGGGAGGGTTCGGTGGGGCCAACGTCCTGACTTTC. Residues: CASSRGGFGGANVLTF.